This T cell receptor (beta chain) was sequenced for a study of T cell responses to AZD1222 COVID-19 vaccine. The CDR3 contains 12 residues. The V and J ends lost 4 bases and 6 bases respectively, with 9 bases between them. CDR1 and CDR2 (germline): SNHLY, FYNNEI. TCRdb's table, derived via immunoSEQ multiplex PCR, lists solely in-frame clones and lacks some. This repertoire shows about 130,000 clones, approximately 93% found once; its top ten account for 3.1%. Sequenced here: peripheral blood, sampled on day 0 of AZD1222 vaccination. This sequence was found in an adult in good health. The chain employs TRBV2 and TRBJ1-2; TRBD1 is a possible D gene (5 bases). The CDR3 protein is CASSAQGNGYTF. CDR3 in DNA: TGTGCCAGCAGTGCTCAGGGTAATGGCTACACCTTC. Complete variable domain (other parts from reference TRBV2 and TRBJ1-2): EPEVTQTPSHQVTQMGQEVILRCVPISNHLYFYWYRQILGQKVEFLVSFYNNEISEKSEIFDDQFSVERPDGSNFTLKIRSTKLEDSAMYFCASSAQGNGYTFGSGTRLTVV.